Sequencing of this TCR beta chain was carried out in a study of shared clonotypes between healthy human individuals. Overall study context: Every donor yielded three CD4 naive, three CD4 memory, two CD8 naive and one CD8 memory plate. Study-wide results and caveats: Researchers sampled only blood; tissue repertoires likely differ. Genetic and exposure-history diversity was limited by the small donor number.

Of note for this clone: The target antigen is unknown.

Naivety among CD8 cells was defined by CD45RO negativity and positive CCR7 selection, thereby excluding terminally differentiated effector memory CD45RA+ cells. There were no recent acute infections or vaccinations among the donors, who were healthy HIV-negative adults. The CDR3 has 15 residues. The V and J ends lost 2 bases and 3 bases, in that order; junction bases with no gene match: 8. From germline, CDR1 is SGHNT and CDR2 YYREEE (reference sequence). Clones were read by immunoSEQ multiplex PCR, and TCRdb kept only the in-frame ones, dropping some. The table has more than 2 million clones, about 95% seen once.

Source material: naive CD8+ T cells sorted from blood. This receptor was taken from a young man in good health. The genes are TRBV5-4 and TRBJ2-7, with 7 bases fitting TRBD1. CDR3 sequence (DNA): TGTGCCAGCAGCTTCCTAGGACAGGCCCTCTACGAGCAGTACTTC. Amino acid sequence: CASSFLGQALYEQYF. The whole variable domain, filled in from reference TRBV5-4 and TRBJ2-7, reads ETGVTQSPTHLIKTRGQQVTLRCSSQSGHNTVSWYQQALGQGPQFIFQYYREEENGRGNFPPRFSGLQFPNYSSELNVNALELDDSALYLCASSFLGQALYEQYFGPGTRLTVT.